What follows are 6 T cell receptor beta chains derived from one specimen sequenced in a study of monozygotic twins with inflammatory bowel disease. With the 5' RACE reads reprocessed, TCRdb shows one record per CDR3 protein and no DNA. The table lists some 170,000 distinct CDR3 sequences, with 6.5% to 9% in the top ten. Sequenced: blood. Receptor source: a human donor with ulcerative colitis or Crohn's disease, or a healthy co-twin of an affected twin (not recorded which).

The V and J genes are TRBV9 and TRBJ2-1; as DNA is missing, the TRBD1 call by TCRdb cannot be tested. There are 18 residues in the CDR3. From germline, CDR1 is SGDLS and CDR2 YYNGEE. This CDR3 is CASSVASGGAGSYNEQFF.

This chain uses TRBV4-1 with TRBJ1-5. Per the germline V gene, CDR1 is MGHRA and CDR2 is YSYEKL. The CDR3 length is 15 residues. The CDR3 sequence: CASSQALLNYQPQHF.

The CDR3 protein is CASSGRPQGGEQYF. This chain connects TRBV9 to TRBJ2-7; TCRdb gives TRBD1 as the D gene, but with no DNA this cannot be confirmed. There are 14 residues in the CDR3. Per germline, CDR1 SGDLS and CDR2 YYNGEE. The full variable domain, its missing parts supplied by reference TRBV9 and TRBJ2-7, is DSGVTQTPKHLITATGQRVTLRCSPRSGDLSVYWYQQSLDQGLQFLIQYYNGEERAKGNILERFSAQQFPDLHSELNLSSLELGDSALYFCASSGRPQGGEQYFGPGTRLTVT.

The chain is built from TRBV28 and TRBJ1-2; absent DNA, TCRdb's TRBD1 call cannot be checked. CDR3 size: 16 residues. Germline CDR1 reads MDHEN; CDR2 reads SYDVKM. The CDR3 protein is CASRTRQGLRHYGYTF.

The chain recombines TRBV28 with TRBJ2-2. The CDR3 has 16 amino acids. The V gene's germline CDR1 is MDHEN and CDR2 SYDVKM. CDR3 sequence: CASSFRVPLTTGELFF.

The chain joins TRBV29-1 to TRBJ2-3; TCRdb calls TRBD2, which cannot be checked without DNA. Germline V lookup: CDR1 SQVTM, CDR2 ANQGSEA. CDR3 size: 15 residues. CDR3 amino acids: CSVDDPTSFGDTQYF.